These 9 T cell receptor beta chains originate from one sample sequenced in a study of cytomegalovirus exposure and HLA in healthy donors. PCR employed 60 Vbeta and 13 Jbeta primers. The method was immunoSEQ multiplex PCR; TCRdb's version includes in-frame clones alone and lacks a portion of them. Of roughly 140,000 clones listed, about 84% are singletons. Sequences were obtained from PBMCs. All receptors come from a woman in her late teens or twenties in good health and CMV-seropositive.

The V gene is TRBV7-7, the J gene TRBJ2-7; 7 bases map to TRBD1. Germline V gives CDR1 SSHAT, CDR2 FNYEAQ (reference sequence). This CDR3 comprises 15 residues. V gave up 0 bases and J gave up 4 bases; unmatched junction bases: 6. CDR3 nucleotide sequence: TGTGCCAGCAGCTTAGCCACAGGGGATATGTACGAGCAGTACTTC. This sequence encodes CASSLATGDMYEQYF.

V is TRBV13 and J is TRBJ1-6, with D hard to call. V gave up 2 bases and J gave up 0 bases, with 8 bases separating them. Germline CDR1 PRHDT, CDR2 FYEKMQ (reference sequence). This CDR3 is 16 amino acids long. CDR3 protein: CASSLRRSSYNSPLHF. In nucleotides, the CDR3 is TGTGCCAGCAGCTTACGACGGAGCTCCTATAATTCACCCCTCCACTTT. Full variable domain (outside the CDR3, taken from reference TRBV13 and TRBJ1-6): AAGVIQSPRHLIKEKRETATLKCYPIPRHDTVYWYQQGPGQDPQFLISFYEKMQSDKGSIPDRFSAQQFSDYHSELNMSSLELGDSALYFCASSLRRSSYNSPLHFGNGTRLTVT.

The chain's CDR3 is CASSPDRGFTETQYF. The CDR3 DNA follows: TGTGCCAGCAGCCCTGATCGCGGGTTTACGGAGACCCAGTACTTC. This chain links TRBV5-6 with TRBJ2-5, with TRBD2 as a possible D gene (5 bases). The ends were cut back, 4 bases at V and 5 bases at J, with 18 bases in the middle. CDR1 SGHDT and CDR2 YYEEEE come from the germline V gene. The CDR3 runs to 15 residues.

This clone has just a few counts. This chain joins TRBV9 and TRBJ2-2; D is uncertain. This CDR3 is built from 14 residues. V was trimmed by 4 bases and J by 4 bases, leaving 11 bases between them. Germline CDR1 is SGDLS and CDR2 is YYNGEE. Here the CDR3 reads CASSLGRFTGELFF. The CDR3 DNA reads TGTGCCAGCAGCTTGGGCAGATTCACCGGGGAGCTGTTTTTT.

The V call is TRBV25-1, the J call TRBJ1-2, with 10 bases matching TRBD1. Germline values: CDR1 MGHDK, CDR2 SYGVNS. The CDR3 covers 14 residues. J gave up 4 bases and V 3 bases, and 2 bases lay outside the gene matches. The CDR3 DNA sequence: TGTGCCAGCAGTGAGGGACAGGGGACCTATGGCTACACCTTC. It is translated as CASSEGQGTYGYTF.

The CDR3, as DNA: TGCGCCAGCAGCCATATAGTCTCTGGAAACACCATATATTTT. It encodes CASSHIVSGNTIYF. V gene TRBV4-3 combines with J gene TRBJ1-3; D is unclear. The CDR3 sequence is 14 residues long. Germline CDR1 LGHNA, CDR2 YSLEER. Trimming took off 3 bases at V and 0 bases at J, with 6 bases between the two ends.

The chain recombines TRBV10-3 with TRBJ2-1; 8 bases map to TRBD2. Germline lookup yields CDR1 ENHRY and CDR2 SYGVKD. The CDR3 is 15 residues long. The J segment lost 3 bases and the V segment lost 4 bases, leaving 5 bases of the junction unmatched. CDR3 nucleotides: TGTGCCATCAGTGTAGTGGCGGGGGGCTACAATGAGCAGTTCTTC. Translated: CAISVVAGGYNEQFF.

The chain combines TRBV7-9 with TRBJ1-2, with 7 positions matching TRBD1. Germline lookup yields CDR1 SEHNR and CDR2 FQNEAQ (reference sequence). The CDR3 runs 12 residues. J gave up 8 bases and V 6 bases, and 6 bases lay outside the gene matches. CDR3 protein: CASSSGTDGYTF. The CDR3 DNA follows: TGTGCCAGCAGTTCCGGGACAGACGGCTACACCTTC.

The CDR3 region is CASSRSGDQPQHF. As DNA, the CDR3 is TGTGCCAGCTCACGTTCAGGGGATCAGCCCCAGCATTTT. V usage is TRBV18 and J usage is TRBJ1-5, with TRBD1 as a possible D gene (6 bases). The germline V gene has CDR1 KGHSH and CDR2 LQKENI. Trimming left V 4 bases short and J 5 bases short, with 9 bases between. CDR3 length: 13 amino acids.